This TCR beta chain stems from a study of regulatory T cells in long-lasting Graves disease. General observations from the study: Accuracy might have suffered from few samples.

The germline V and J ends were trimmed by 1 base and 1 base, with 4 bases remaining between them. Per germline, CDR1 SGHAT and CDR2 FQDESV (reference sequence). The CDR3 spans 14 residues. RNA isolated from PBMCs was used to make the TCR library. In this cohort, patients came from an endocrinology department located in Xi'an, China. TCRdb analysed the reads with MiXCR anew, one entry per CDR3 protein. In the table there are about 620 distinct CDR3 sequences, approximately 80% of which are singletons. This clonotype was found once. What it binds is unknown. The sample was peripheral blood mononuclear cells (PBMCs), taken with antithyroid drug treatment, in newly diagnosed or persistent Graves disease (not recorded which). The TCR comes from a female donor with Graves disease. The chain couples TRBV11-1 to TRBJ2-2; D uncertain. This chain's CDR3 is CASSLGGNTGELFF. The CDR3 coding sequence is TGTGCCAGCAGCTTAGGGGGGAACACCGGGGAGCTGTTTTTT.